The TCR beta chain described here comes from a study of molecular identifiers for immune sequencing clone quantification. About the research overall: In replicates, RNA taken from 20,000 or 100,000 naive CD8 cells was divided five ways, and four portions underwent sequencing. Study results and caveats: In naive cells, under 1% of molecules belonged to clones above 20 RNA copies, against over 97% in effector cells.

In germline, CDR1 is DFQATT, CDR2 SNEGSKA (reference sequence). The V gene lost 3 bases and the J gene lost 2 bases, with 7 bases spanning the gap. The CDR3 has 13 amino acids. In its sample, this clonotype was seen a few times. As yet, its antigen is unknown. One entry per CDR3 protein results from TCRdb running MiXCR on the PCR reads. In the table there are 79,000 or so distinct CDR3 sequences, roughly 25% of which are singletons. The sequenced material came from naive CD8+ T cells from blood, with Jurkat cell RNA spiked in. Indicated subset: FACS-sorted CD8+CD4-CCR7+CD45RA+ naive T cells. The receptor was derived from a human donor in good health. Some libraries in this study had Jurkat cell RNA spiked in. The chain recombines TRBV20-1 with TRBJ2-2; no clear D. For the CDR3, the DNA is TGCAGTGCTAGTACAGCTAACACCGGGGAGCTGTTTTTT. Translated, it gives CSASTANTGELFF.